A selection of T cell receptor beta chains follows, all from one sample in a study of T cells after yellow fever vaccination. TCRdb analysed the 5' RACE reads with MiXCR anew, one entry per CDR3 protein. This sample has roughly 340,000 distinct CDR3 sequences, with 8.5% to 10% found just once. Sample: PBMCs, taken on the day of the first yellow fever vaccination. These receptors were collected from a man younger than 30 who received the YFV17D yellow fever vaccine. CDR3s include the opening cysteine and the closing phenylalanine or tryptophan. Fields, in order: D gene, J gene, V gene, clone size, CDR3 DNA, CDR3 protein. A D gene is named only where the DNA matches it firmly. Some rows mark clone size as missing; the rest say once, few, many or name a class of expanded clone.

d_call: NA
j_call: TRBJ2-1
v_call: TRBV12-3/TRBV12-4
clone_size: NA
cdr3_nt: TGTGCCAGCAGTTTTTTGTATTTAAAGTTCTTC
cdr3_aa: CASSFLYLKFF

d_call: TRBD1
j_call: TRBJ1-2
v_call: TRBV20-1
clone_size: few
cdr3_nt: TGCAGTGCTCTACCCTCGGGAGGGGGCTGGGGCTACACCTTC
cdr3_aa: CSALPSGGGWGYTF

d_call: NA
j_call: TRBJ2-2
v_call: TRBV3-1
clone_size: few
cdr3_nt: TGTGCCAGCACTCTAGCGAGCGGTACCGGGGAGCTGTTTTTT
cdr3_aa: CASTLASGTGELFF

d_call: TRBD2
j_call: TRBJ2-3
v_call: TRBV12-3/TRBV12-4
clone_size: NA
cdr3_nt: TGTGCCAGCAGGCTAGCGGGGGCCGGCACAGATACGCAGTATTTT
cdr3_aa: CASRLAGAGTDTQYF

d_call: NA
j_call: TRBJ1-1
v_call: TRBV2
clone_size: NA
cdr3_nt: TGTGCCAGCAGTGAATATGTCAACACTGAAGCTTTCTTT
cdr3_aa: CASSEYVNTEAFF

d_call: TRBD1
j_call: TRBJ1-5
v_call: TRBV20-1
clone_size: few
cdr3_nt: TGCAGTGCTAGATCGACAGGGAACGGTGACCAGCCCCAGCATTTT
cdr3_aa: CSARSTGNGDQPQHF

d_call: NA
j_call: TRBJ2-1
v_call: TRBV4-1
clone_size: NA
cdr3_nt: TGCGCCAGCAGCCAAGACCGAGGGGGGACGCATGAGCAGTTCTTC
cdr3_aa: CASSQDRGGTHEQFF

d_call: NA
j_call: TRBJ1-2
v_call: TRBV6-5
clone_size: NA
cdr3_nt: TGTGCCAGCAGTTATCTACAAAGCTATGGCTACACCTTC
cdr3_aa: CASSYLQSYGYTF

d_call: NA
j_call: TRBJ2-1
v_call: TRBV6-5
clone_size: few
cdr3_nt: TGTGCCAGCAGTTACGGCTATGAGCAGTTCTTC
cdr3_aa: CASSYGYEQFF

d_call: NA
j_call: TRBJ2-2
v_call: TRBV6-5
clone_size: NA
cdr3_nt: TGTGCCAGCAGTTACTATTCCTGGCATAACACCGGGGAGCTGTTTTTT
cdr3_aa: CASSYYSWHNTGELFF

d_call: NA
j_call: TRBJ2-3
v_call: TRBV9
clone_size: NA
cdr3_nt: TGTGCCAGCAGCGCCGCCGAGGGCGGGAACACAGATACGCAGTATTTT
cdr3_aa: CASSAAEGGNTDTQYF

d_call: NA
j_call: TRBJ2-1
v_call: TRBV6-2/TRBV6-3
clone_size: few
cdr3_nt: TGTGCCAGCAGTGCCCGCCCCGGCGGGTCCTACAATGAGCAGTTCTTC
cdr3_aa: CASSARPGGSYNEQFF

d_call: NA
j_call: TRBJ1-1
v_call: TRBV30
clone_size: many
cdr3_nt: TGTGCCTGGGATGAGGGTCGGACTGAAGCTTTCTTT
cdr3_aa: CAWDEGRTEAFF

d_call: TRBD1
j_call: TRBJ1-5
v_call: TRBV12-3/TRBV12-4
clone_size: few
cdr3_nt: TGTGCCAGCAGTCAAGGGGGCGGGGTTGCGTATAGCAATCAGCCCCAGCATTTT
cdr3_aa: CASSQGGGVAYSNQPQHF

d_call: NA
j_call: TRBJ2-6
v_call: TRBV5-4
clone_size: few
cdr3_nt: TGTGCCAGCAGCTTGGAAGGGTTGAGAGGGGCCAACGTCCTGACTTTC
cdr3_aa: CASSLEGLRGANVLTF

d_call: TRBD1
j_call: TRBJ2-5
v_call: TRBV11-2
clone_size: NA
cdr3_nt: TGTGCCAGCAGCCGGACAGGGTTCGAGACCCAGTACTTC
cdr3_aa: CASSRTGFETQYF

d_call: NA
j_call: TRBJ2-7
v_call: TRBV25-1
clone_size: NA
cdr3_nt: TGTGCCAGCAGTGATATGATCTACGAGCAGTACTTC
cdr3_aa: CASSDMIYEQYF

d_call: NA
j_call: TRBJ1-3
v_call: TRBV5-5
clone_size: few
cdr3_nt: TGTGCCAGCAGCTGGGACGGACAAAGCGTATATTTT
cdr3_aa: CASSWDGQSVYF

d_call: NA
j_call: TRBJ1-1
v_call: TRBV5-1
clone_size: NA
cdr3_nt: TGCGCCAGCAGCCCCCGGCAGGGCAAGAACACTGGAGCTTTCTTT
cdr3_aa: CASSPRQGKNTGAFF

d_call: NA
j_call: TRBJ1-1
v_call: TRBV18
clone_size: NA
cdr3_nt: TGTGCCAGCTCACCTCAACAAATCGGGAATGAAGCTTTCTTT
cdr3_aa: CASSPQQIGNEAFF